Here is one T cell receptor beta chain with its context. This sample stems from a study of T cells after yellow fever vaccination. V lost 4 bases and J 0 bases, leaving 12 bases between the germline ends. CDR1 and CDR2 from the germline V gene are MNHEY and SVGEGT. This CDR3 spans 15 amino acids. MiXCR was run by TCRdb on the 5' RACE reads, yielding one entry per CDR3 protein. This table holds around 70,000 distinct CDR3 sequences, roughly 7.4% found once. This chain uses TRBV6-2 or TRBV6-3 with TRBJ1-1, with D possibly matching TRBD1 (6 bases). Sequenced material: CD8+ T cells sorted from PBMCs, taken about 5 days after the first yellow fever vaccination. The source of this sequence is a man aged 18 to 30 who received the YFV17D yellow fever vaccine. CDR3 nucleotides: TGTGCCAGCAGTTTACAGGGTTGGATGAACACTGAAGCTTTCTTT. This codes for CASSLQGWMNTEAFF.